The rows below give T cell receptor beta chains drawn from one sample of a study of blood T cell repertoires in COVID-19. Here immunoSEQ multiplex PCR was the method, and the copy in TCRdb shows in-frame clones only, minus some. The sample consists of 250,000 to 350,000 clones, roughly 85% of them appearing once. The sample was PBMCs or T cells enriched from blood (not recorded which). These TCRs come from a woman aged 30 to 39 who had recovered from COVID-19. CDR3s include the opening cysteine and the closing phenylalanine or tryptophan.

>TRBV7-2|TRBJ2-7
CASSFLAGGPYEQYF
>TRBV9|TRBJ2-5
CASSAGTVETQYF
>TRBV27|TRBJ1-5
CASSPWTGETGQPQHF
>TRBV19|TRBJ2-2
CASTRRGNTGELFF
>TRBV6-5|TRBJ1-4
CASSRATAGNEKLFF
>TRBV21-1|TRBJ2-5
CASSRTGLAGRETQYF
>TRBV6-1|TRBJ1-5
CASSEGGSPGPQHF
>TRBV4-2|TRBJ1-1
CASSQGDRDTRTEAFF
>TRBV7-2|TRBJ2-3
CASSLVSGRTDTQYF
>TRBV29-1|TRBJ2-1
CSVQDRGGSYNEQFF
>TRBV5-1|TRBJ1-5
CASSSDGTGNQPQHF
>TRBV6-6|TRBJ1-4
CASSYGTGQNEKLFF
>TRBV5-1|TRBJ2-5
CASSLAGETQYF
>TRBV6-5|TRBJ2-3
CASSIAGRGTDTQYF
>TRBV7-2|TRBJ2-6
CASSDSGRQQSGANVLTF
>TRBV19|TRBJ1-2
CASSSRGAPSANYGYTF
>TRBV12-3/TRBV12-4|TRBJ1-2
CASNQGQSYGYTF
>TRBV25-1|TRBJ2-5
CASSAFETQYF
>TRBV14|TRBJ2-5
CASSQVPGAQETQYF
>TRBV5-6|TRBJ2-7
CASSSGQGRTYEQYF
>TRBV5-1|TRBJ2-7
CASSPGDTIGIEQYF
>TRBV5-1|TRBJ1-2
CASSLAGGDYSLYGYTF
>TRBV27|TRBJ2-2
CASRPGTRNTGELFF
>TRBV5-1|TRBJ2-3
CASARSGSTDTQYF
>TRBV5-6|TRBJ2-7
CASSFRGLAGIFHEQYF
>TRBV5-1|TRBJ1-2
CASSPGQGAVGYTF
>TRBV4-2|TRBJ2-2
CASSQVELNTGELFF
>TRBV30|TRBJ1-2
CAWSVSRSYGYTF
>TRBV30|TRBJ1-5
CAWSQGYGNQPQHF
>TRBV27|TRBJ2-5
CASSLQGQGVTQYF
>TRBV10-3|TRBJ1-2
CAISESRAALEYGYTF
>TRBV25-1|TRBJ1-1
CASSEGGSTHTEAFF
>TRBV6-5|TRBJ1-2
CASSYRSTGENYGYTF
>TRBV9|TRBJ1-2
CASSARTGGGGYTF
>TRBV5-1|TRBJ1-5
CASSTGTGPNQPQHF